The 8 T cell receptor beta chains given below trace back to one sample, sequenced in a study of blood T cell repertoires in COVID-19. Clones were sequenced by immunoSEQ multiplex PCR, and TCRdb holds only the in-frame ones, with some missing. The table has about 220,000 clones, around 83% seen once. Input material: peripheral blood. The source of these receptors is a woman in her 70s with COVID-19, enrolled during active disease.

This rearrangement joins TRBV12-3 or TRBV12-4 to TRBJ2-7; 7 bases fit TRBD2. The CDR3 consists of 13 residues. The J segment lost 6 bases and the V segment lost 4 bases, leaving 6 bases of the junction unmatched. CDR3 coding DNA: TGTGCCAGCAGTTCGCCCACTAGCGTCGAGCAGTACTTC. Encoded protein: CASSSPTSVEQYF.

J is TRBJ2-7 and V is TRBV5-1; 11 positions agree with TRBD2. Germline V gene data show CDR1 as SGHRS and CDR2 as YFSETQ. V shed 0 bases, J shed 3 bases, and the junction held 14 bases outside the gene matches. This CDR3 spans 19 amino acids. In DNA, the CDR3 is TGCGCCAGCAGCTTGGGTAGACTAGCGGGATCTGTTGGAGGCTACGAGCAGTACTTC. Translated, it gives CASSLGRLAGSVGGYEQYF.

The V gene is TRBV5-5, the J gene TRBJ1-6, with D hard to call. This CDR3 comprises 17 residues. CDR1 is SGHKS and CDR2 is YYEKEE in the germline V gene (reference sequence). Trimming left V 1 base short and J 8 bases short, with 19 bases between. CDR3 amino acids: CASSLKLSPYEDSPLHF. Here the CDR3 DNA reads TGTGCCAGCAGCTTGAAACTCTCACCCTATGAGGATTCACCCCTCCACTTT.

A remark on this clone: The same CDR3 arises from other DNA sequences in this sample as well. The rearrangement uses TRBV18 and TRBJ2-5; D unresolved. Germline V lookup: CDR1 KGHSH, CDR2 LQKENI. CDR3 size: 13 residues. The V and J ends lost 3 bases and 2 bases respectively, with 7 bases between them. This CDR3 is CASSPDLQETQYF. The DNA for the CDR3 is TGTGCCAGCTCACCCGACTTACAAGAGACCCAGTACTTC.

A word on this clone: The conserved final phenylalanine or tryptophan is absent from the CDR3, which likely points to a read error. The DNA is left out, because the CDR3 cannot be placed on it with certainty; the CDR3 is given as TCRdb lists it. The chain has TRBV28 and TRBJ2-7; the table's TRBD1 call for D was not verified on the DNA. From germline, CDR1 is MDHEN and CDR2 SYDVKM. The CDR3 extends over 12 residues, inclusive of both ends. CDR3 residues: CASSITGTGVYL.

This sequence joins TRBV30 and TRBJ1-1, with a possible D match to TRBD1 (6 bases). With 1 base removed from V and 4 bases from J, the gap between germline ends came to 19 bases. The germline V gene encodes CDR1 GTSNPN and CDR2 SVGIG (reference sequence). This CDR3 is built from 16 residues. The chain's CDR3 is CAWSGQARTGGTEAFF. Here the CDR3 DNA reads TGTGCCTGGAGTGGACAGGCCAGAACCGGCGGCACTGAAGCTTTCTTT.

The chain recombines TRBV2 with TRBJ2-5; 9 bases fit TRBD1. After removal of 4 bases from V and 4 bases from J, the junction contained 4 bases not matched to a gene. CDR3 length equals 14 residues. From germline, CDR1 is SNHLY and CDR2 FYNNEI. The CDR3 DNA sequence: TGTGCCAGCAGTGGAGCGGGACAGGGAGAGACCCAGTACTTC. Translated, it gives CASSGAGQGETQYF.

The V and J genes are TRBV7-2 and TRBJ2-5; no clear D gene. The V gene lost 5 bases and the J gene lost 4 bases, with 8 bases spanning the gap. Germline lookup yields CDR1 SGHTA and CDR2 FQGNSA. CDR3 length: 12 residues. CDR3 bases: TGTGCCAGCAGCCCGAGTAGAGAGACCCAGTACTTC. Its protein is CASSPSRETQYF.